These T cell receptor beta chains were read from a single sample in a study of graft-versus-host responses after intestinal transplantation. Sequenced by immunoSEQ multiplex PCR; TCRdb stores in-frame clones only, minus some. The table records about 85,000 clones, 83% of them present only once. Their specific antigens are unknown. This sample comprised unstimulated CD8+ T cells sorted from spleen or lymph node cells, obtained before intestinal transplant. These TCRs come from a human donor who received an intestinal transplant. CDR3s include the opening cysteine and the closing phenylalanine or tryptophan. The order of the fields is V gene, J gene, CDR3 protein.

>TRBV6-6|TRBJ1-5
CASSYWDRGHQPQHF
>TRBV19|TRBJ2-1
CASSIPGLAGVGSYNEQFF
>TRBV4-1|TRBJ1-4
CASSQETGNEKLFF
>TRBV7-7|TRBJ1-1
CASSPGQGAPAFF
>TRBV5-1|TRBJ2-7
CASSPGRSVYEQYF
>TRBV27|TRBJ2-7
CASSLGESYEQYF
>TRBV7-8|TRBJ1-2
CASSPHRGPYLNYGYTF
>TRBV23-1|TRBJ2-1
CASSRRDRGGDEQFF
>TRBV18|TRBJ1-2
CASSPQGYGYTF
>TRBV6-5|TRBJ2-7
CASSGGQKSSYEQYF
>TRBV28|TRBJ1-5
CASSYQGHNQPQHF
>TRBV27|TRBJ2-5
CASSYWTSGGEETQYF
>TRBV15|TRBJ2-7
CATSRVPTSGSLYEQYF
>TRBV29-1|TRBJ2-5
CSVEDGGRDQREAWETQYF
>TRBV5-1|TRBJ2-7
CASSLGLAGSSYEQYF
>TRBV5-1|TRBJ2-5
CASSLENQETQYF
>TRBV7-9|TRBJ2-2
CASSLSGRYTGELFF
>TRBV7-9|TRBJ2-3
CASGTGGTDTQYF
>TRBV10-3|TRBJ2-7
CAISFSINNEQYF
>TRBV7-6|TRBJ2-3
CASSLVGDTQYF
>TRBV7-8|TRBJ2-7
CASSSLTGVAEQYF
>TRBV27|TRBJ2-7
CASIYGVEQYF
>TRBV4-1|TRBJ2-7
CASSRGTGTYEQYF
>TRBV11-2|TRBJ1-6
CASSMDRLAYNSPLHF
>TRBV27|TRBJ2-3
CASSFGLAGTDTQYF
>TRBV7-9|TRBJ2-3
CASSDPEHENSGSTDTQYF
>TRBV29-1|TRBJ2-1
CSVDDSPYNEQFF
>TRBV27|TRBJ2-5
CATLRRGQGRWETQYF
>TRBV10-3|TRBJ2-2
CAVVKEATGELFF